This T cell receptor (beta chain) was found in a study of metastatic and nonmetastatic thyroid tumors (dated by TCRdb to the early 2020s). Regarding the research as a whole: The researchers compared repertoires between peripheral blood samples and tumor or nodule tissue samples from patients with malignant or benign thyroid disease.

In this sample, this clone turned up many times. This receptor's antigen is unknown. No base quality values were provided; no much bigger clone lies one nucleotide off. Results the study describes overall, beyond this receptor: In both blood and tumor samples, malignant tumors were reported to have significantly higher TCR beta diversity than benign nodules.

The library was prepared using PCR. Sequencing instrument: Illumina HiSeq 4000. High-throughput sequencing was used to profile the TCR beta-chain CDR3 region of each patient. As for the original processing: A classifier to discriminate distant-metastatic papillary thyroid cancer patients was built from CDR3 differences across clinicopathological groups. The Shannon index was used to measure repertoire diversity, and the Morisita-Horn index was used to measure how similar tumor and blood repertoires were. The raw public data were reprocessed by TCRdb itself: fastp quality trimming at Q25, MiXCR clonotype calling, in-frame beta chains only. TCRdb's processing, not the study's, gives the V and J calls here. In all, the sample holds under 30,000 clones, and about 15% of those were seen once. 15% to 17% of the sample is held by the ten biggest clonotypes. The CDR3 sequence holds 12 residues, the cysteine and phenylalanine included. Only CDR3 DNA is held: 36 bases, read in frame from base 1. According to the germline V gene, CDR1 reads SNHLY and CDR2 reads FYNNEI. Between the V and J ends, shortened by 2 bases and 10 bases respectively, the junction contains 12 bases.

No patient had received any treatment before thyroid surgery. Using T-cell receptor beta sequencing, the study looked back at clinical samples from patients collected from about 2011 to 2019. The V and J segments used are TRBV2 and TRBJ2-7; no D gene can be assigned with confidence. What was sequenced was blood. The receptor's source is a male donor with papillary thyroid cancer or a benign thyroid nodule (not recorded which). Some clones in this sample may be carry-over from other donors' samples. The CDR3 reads CASSEFAGIQYF. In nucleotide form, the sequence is TGTGCCAGCAGTGAATTTGCTGGCATCCAGTACTTC.